This entry describes one T cell receptor (beta chain). This sample was included in a study of blood T cell repertoires in COVID-19. Study-level information: Donors in the United States, Italy and Spain gave samples during acute or convalescent COVID-19. T cells, B-cell-depleted T cells, or PBMCs provided the cDNA or gDNA that served as material.

The CDR3 totals 17 residues. With V trimmed by 4 bases and J by 2 bases, 11 bases remained unmatched. The germline V gene has CDR1 MNHEY and CDR2 SMNVEV (reference sequence). How the authors handled the data: Using reference gene primer amplification, nucleated cell counts were estimated. TCRdb's copy holds only in-frame clones and misses some; the assay was immunoSEQ multiplex PCR. V, J and clone size were drawn from that table, and D and trimming were deduced from the DNA. The sample has approximately 150,000 clones, about nine tenths seen once. The sequencing input was peripheral blood. The chain is built from TRBV27 and TRBJ1-5; 7 nucleotides line up with TRBD1. This receptor was taken from a woman aged 50 to 65 with acute or convalescent COVID-19. The chain's CDR3 is CASSSNTQGSGNQPQHF. In DNA form, the CDR3 reads TGTGCCAGCAGTTCCAATACACAGGGGTCTGGCAATCAGCCCCAGCATTTT.